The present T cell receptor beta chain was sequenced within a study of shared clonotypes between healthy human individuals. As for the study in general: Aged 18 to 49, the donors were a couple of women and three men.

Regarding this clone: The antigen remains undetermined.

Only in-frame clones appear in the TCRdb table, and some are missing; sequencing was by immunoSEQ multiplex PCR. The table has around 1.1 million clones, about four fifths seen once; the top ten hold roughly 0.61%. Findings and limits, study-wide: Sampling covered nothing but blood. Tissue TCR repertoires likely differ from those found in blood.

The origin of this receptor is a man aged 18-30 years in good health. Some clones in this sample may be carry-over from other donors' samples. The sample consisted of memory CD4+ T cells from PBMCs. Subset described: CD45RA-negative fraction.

The CDR3 DNA follows: TGCAGCGCTACAGGGGGTACGTACCCAGCTGAAGCTTTCTTT. Translating gives CSATGGTYPAEAFF. The V call is TRBV29-1, the J call TRBJ1-1; TRBD1 aligns across 8 bases. Trimming at V came to 7 bases and at J to 6 bases, leaving 13 bases not matched to a gene. The CDR3 spans 14 residues. Germline CDR1 reads SQVTM; CDR2 reads ANQGSEA.